What follows are 13 T cell receptor beta chains derived from one specimen sequenced in a study of long-term antiretroviral therapy in people with HIV. The authors ran the immunoSEQ assay, v3.0, at survey level. Clones were read by immunoSEQ multiplex PCR, and TCRdb kept only the in-frame ones, dropping some. The data show about 20,000 clones, 80% seen once. This sample comprised unsorted PBMCs, obtained 0.2 years after starting antiretroviral therapy. These receptors all stem from a middle-aged woman with HIV.

The genes are TRBV15 and TRBJ2-7; 11 bases map to TRBD1. The germline V gene has CDR1 LNHNV and CDR2 YYDKDF (reference sequence). J was trimmed by 4 bases and V by 4 bases; bases with no gene match: 6. CDR3 length: 15 amino acids. The CDR3 coding sequence is TGTGCCACCAGCAACGGACAGGGGGCGCTTTACGAGCAGTACTTC. Its translation: CATSNGQGALYEQYF.

V and J are TRBV2 and TRBJ2-7, with 8 bases identical to TRBD1. With V trimmed by 7 bases and J by 6 bases, 8 bases remained unmatched. Germline loops: CDR1 SNHLY, CDR2 FYNNEI. The CDR3 totals 13 residues. The CDR3 spells CASKQQGVGEQYF. As DNA, the CDR3 is TGTGCCAGCAAACAACAGGGGGTAGGCGAGCAGTACTTC.

The genes are TRBV12-5 and TRBJ1-5, with D maybe TRBD1 (6 bases). V was pared by 6 bases and J by 7 bases, with 22 bases between. The CDR3 runs to 16 residues. Germline V gene data show CDR1 as LGHNT and CDR2 as FRNRAP. CDR3: CASGTYTGTRGQPQHF. DNA of the CDR3: TGTGCTAGTGGAACATACACAGGGACACGGGGGCAGCCCCAGCATTTT.

This sequence joins TRBV5-4 and TRBJ1-1; 7 nucleotides line up with TRBD1. Germline trimming cut 3 bases from V and 7 bases from J; bases unmatched to any gene: 6. This CDR3 is 13 amino acids long. Looked up from germline, CDR1 is SGHNT and CDR2 is YYREEE (reference sequence). CDR3 amino acids: CASSSGQNHEAFF. DNA for the CDR3: TGTGCCAGCAGCTCGGGACAGAACCATGAAGCTTTCTTT.

The CDR3 region has the DNA TGTGCCAGCTCACCCAGGTCCGACCCTGAAGCTTTCTTT. Translating gives CASSPRSDPEAFF. This chain joins TRBV18 and TRBJ1-1; D call uncertain. The CDR3 consists of 13 residues. CDR1 is KGHSH and CDR2 is LQKENI in the germline V gene. Trimming took 3 bases from V and 6 from J, leaving 11 bases between them.

This rearrangement joins TRBV29-1 to TRBJ1-2; D uncertain. Germline values: CDR1 SQVTM, CDR2 ANQGSEA. The CDR3 has 13 residues. The V and J ends lost 4 bases and 1 base respectively, with 10 bases between them. DNA for the CDR3: TGCAGCGTTGGGGGTAGGGATAACTATGGCTACACCTTC. Protein product: CSVGGRDNYGYTF.

The CDR3 coding sequence is TGTGCCAGCAGTTACGAGGGAGGTCAGCCCCAGCATTTT. It translates to CASSYEGGQPQHF. J is TRBJ1-5 and V is TRBV6-5; D remains unclear. CDR1 and CDR2 from the germline V gene are MNHEY and SVGAGI. Between the trimmed V and J ends, which lost 2 bases and 6 bases, there was a span of 8 bases. This CDR3 contains 13 residues.

This clone was observed once. J is TRBJ1-1 and V is TRBV7-9; 7 bases map to TRBD1. The CDR3 is 16 residues long. CDR1 and CDR2 (germline): SEHNR, FQNEAQ (reference sequence). Trimming removed 5 bases from V and 0 bases from J; junction bases left unmatched: 9. Here the CDR3 reads CASSLRQGPLNTEAFF. CDR3 nucleotide sequence: TGTGCCAGCAGCCTACGACAGGGTCCTTTGAACACTGAAGCTTTCTTT. Complete variable domain (other parts from reference TRBV7-9 and TRBJ1-1): DTGVSQNPRHKITKRGQNVTFRCDPISEHNRLYWYRQTLGQGPEFLTYFQNEAQLEKSRLLSDRFSAERPKGSFSTLEIQRTEQGDSAMYLCASSLRQGPLNTEAFFGQGTRLTVV.

V usage is TRBV10-3 and J usage is TRBJ2-7; possibly TRBD2 for D (6 bases). The CDR3 sequence is 15 residues long. V lost 2 bases to trimming and J lost 1 base, with 12 bases between them. CDR1 and CDR2 from the germline V gene are ENHRY and SYGVKD. Here the CDR3 DNA reads TGTGCCATCAGTGAGCGGGGGAAGCCATCCTACGAGCAGTACTTC. Its translation is CAISERGKPSYEQYF.

The chain links TRBV5-1 to TRBJ2-7; TRBD2 is a possible D gene (6 bases). The V end lost 4 bases, the J end lost 0 bases, and 14 bases lay between the germline ends. The CDR3 length is 15 residues. The germline gives CDR1 SGHRS, CDR2 YFSETQ. The CDR3 region has the DNA TGCGCCAGCAGCCGGGGGACCGCTACCTCCTACGAGCAGTACTTC. It is translated as CASSRGTATSYEQYF.

The genes are TRBV9 and TRBJ1-6, with D perhaps TRBD1 (6 bases). This CDR3 spans 16 amino acids. The germline gives CDR1 SGDLS, CDR2 YYNGEE. V was trimmed by 5 bases and J by 2 bases, leaving 14 bases between them. The CDR3 here is CASSDQTGAYNSPLHF. The CDR3 DNA reads TGTGCCAGCAGTGATCAGACAGGAGCCTATAATTCACCCCTCCACTTT.

V is TRBV4-1 and J is TRBJ2-4; D remains unclear. CDR3 length: 15 residues. Trimming cost V 0 bases and J 6 bases, with 12 bases left between them. The germline V gene has CDR1 MGHRA and CDR2 YSYEKL. The CDR3 spells CASSQDKSGVNIQYF. The CDR3 nucleotides are TGCGCCAGCAGCCAAGATAAGAGTGGGGTAAACATTCAGTACTTC.

This chain joins TRBV5-1 and TRBJ2-7, with D possibly TRBD2 on 6 matching bases. V lost 4 bases and J lost 5, with 19 bases in between. Germline V gene sequence: CDR1 SGHRS, CDR2 YFSETQ. The CDR3 consists of 15 residues. CDR3: CASSPRTGLSDEQYF. Here the CDR3 DNA reads TGCGCCAGCAGCCCTCGGACCGGACTATCTGACGAGCAGTACTTC.